The rows below give T cell receptor beta chains drawn from one sample of a study of T cell responses to AZD1222 COVID-19 vaccine. TCRdb's copy holds only in-frame clones and misses some; the assay was immunoSEQ multiplex PCR. The sample contains more than 140,000 clones, 88% of which appear only once. Sequencing used peripheral blood, obtained on day 0 of MenACWY control vaccination. The receptors were gathered from an adult in good health. CDR3s leave out the opening cysteine and the closing phenylalanine or tryptophan.

v_call,cdr3_aa
TRBV7-9,ASRPGVLDTQY
TRBV7-9,ASSDRVGYGYT
TRBV9,ASSLERRGYNEQF
TRBV29-1,SAWTDSGTEAF
TRBV19,ASSIWTGQYSNQPQH
TRBV6-5,ASSYSAILTDTQY
TRBV9,ASSVGTHVTGELF
TRBV29-1,SVDVSSGTGELF
TRBV28,ASSRLTGPRY
TRBV9,ASSEGGTSGLQY
TRBV5-1,ASSLFRSREQY
TRBV5-1,ASSLAGSSYEQY
TRBV9,ASSATGNQPQH
TRBV15,ATSRVGSLNEKLF
TRBV3-1/TRBV3-2,ASSQVQTLDGTIY
TRBV6-2/TRBV6-3,ASSALRGSGELF
TRBV5-1,ASRAGQGSMNTEAF
TRBV5-4,ASSPGQGRWNSPLH
TRBV4-3,ASSQGGGSTDTQY
TRBV12-5,ASGLMGQGRTEAF
TRBV19,ASSTSGSTDTQY
TRBV30,AWSGGSHGYT
TRBV4-2,ASSLSGPLVNEQF
TRBV5-1,ASSWTAESYEQY
TRBV6-2/TRBV6-3,ASSSGAEAF
TRBV6-5,ASRPRRGVSPLH